The 16 T cell receptor beta chains in this list originate from one sample, sequenced in a study of cytomegalovirus exposure and HLA in healthy donors. Primers for the PCR totalled 60 Vbeta and 13 Jbeta. Sequenced by immunoSEQ multiplex PCR; TCRdb stores in-frame clones only, minus some. The table lists 110,000 or so clones, over 75% of them singletons. Sequenced material: PBMCs. Source of these receptors: a woman between 18 and 30 years old in good health and CMV-seronegative.

This clone appeared a few times. The genes are TRBV6-5 and TRBJ2-2; D perhaps matches TRBD2 (6 bases). V dropped 5 bases and J dropped 8 bases, with 15 bases sitting between them. The CDR3 length is 14 residues. Germline V CDR1 and CDR2: MNHEY, SVGAGI. CDR3 sequence (DNA): TGTGCCAGCAGTGGAGGGGTGGAGGCTGGGGAGCTGTTTTTT. Protein: CASSGGVEAGELFF.

The chain has TRBV7-6 and TRBJ1-1; D gene ambiguous. V was clipped by 4 bases and J by 0 bases, with 12 bases between them. There are 15 residues in the CDR3. The germline V gene has CDR1 SGHVS and CDR2 FNYEAQ. The CDR3 sequence is CASSSRTVMNTEAFF. The DNA for the CDR3 is TGTGCCAGCAGCTCCAGAACCGTAATGAACACTGAAGCTTTCTTT.

The chain employs TRBV21-1 and TRBJ1-1; the DNA was not compared with TRBD1, the D call given in the table. TRBV21-1 is assigned pseudogene status. The CDR3 has 13 residues. Here the CDR3 reads CASPRDRGPEAFF. Written as DNA, the CDR3 is TGTGCCAGCCCTCGGGACAGGGGGCCTGAAGCTTTCTTT.

V usage is TRBV7-2 and J usage is TRBJ1-2; D may be TRBD1 (5 bases). This CDR3 has 14 amino acids. With 1 base removed from V and 7 bases from J, the gap between germline ends came to 13 bases. The germline V gene has CDR1 SGHTA and CDR2 FQGNSA. CDR3 sequence (DNA): TGTGCCAGCAGCTTAGAGCCCGCGGGGGGTGGCTACACCTTC. Protein sequence: CASSLEPAGGGYTF.

As for this clone: The sample carries other DNA sequences with the same CDR3. The rearrangement links TRBV19 to TRBJ1-5, with D possibly being TRBD1 (5 bases). CDR3 length: 12 amino acids. CDR1 LNHDA and CDR2 SQIVND come from the germline V gene (reference sequence). Trimming left V 1 base short and J 10 bases short, with 8 bases between. The DNA for the CDR3 is TGTGCCAGTAGTATAGGGGGCCAACCCCAGCATTTT. Its protein product is CASSIGGQPQHF. The full variable domain, rest sourced from reference TRBV19 and TRBJ1-5, is DGGITQSPKYLFRKEGQNVTLSCEQNLNHDAMYWYRQDPGQGLRLIYYSQIVNDFQKGDIAEGYSVSREKKESFPLTVTSAQKNPTAFYLCASSIGGQPQHFGDGTRLSIL.

The chain links TRBV5-4 to TRBJ2-1; TRBD2 matches 7 bases. CDR1 and CDR2 from the germline V gene are SGHNT and YYREEE (reference sequence). The J segment lost 8 bases and the V segment lost 1 base, leaving 9 bases of the junction unmatched. This CDR3 comprises 15 residues. The CDR3 bases are TGTGCCAGCAGCTTGTCGGCGGGAGAGGCAGATGAGCAGTTCTTC. Its translation is CASSLSAGEADEQFF.

The J gene is TRBJ2-5, the V gene TRBV6-4, with D possibly TRBD2 on 6 matching bases. With 0 bases removed from V and 3 bases from J, the gap between germline ends came to 17 bases. This CDR3 has 17 amino acids. Germline V lookup: CDR1 MRHNA, CDR2 SNTAGT. In DNA, the CDR3 is TGTGCCAGCAGTGACTCGCGGAGGGCGAGGACCGAAGAGACCCAGTACTTC. Its translation: CASSDSRRARTEETQYF.

The J gene is TRBJ1-2, the V gene TRBV5-1; D may be TRBD1 (5 bases). Germline assignment: CDR1 SGHRS and CDR2 YFSETQ. The CDR3 runs to 14 residues. Trimming left V 0 bases short and J 8 bases short, with 14 bases between. This chain's CDR3 is CASSLEGRAYGYTF. The CDR3 region has the DNA TGCGCCAGCAGCTTGGAGGGCAGGGCCTACGGCTACACCTTC.

This chain connects TRBV6-5 to TRBJ1-1; maybe TRBD1 (6 bases). V was clipped by 8 bases and J by 4 bases, with 8 bases between them. Germline V gene lookup returns CDR1 MNHEY and CDR2 SVGAGI. The CDR3 sequence is 11 residues long. CDR3 residues: CASGRGTEAFF. The CDR3 coding sequence is TGTGCCAGCGGCAGGGGCACTGAAGCTTTCTTT.

V and J are TRBV7-2 and TRBJ1-5, with TRBD1 identical over 8 bases. With V trimmed by 4 bases and J by 1 base, 6 bases remained unmatched. This CDR3 contains 16 residues. Germline CDR1 SGHTA, CDR2 FQGNSA. The CDR3 nucleotides read TGTGCCAGCAGCTGGACAGGGTATCCCAGCAATCAGCCCCAGCATTTT. Amino acids: CASSWTGYPSNQPQHF.

The chain links TRBV4-2 to TRBJ2-5; 14 bases map to TRBD2. The germline gives CDR1 LGHNA, CDR2 YNFKEQ. After removal of 2 bases from V and 5 bases from J, the junction contained 10 bases not matched to a gene. The CDR3 is 18 residues long. In nucleotides, the CDR3 is TGTGCCAGCAGCCAAACGGGACTGGGACTAGCGGGAGACGAGACCCAGTACTTC. Protein product: CASSQTGLGLAGDETQYF.

The V gene is TRBV27, the J gene TRBJ2-7; perhaps TRBD1 as D (6 bases). The CDR3 spans 14 residues. CDR1 and CDR2 (germline): MNHEY, SMNVEV (reference sequence). V dropped 3 bases and J dropped 2 bases, with 11 bases sitting between them. CDR3 region: CASSLTGPPYEQYF. The CDR3 DNA reads as TGTGCCAGCAGTTTGACAGGTCCCCCCTACGAGCAGTACTTC.

This sequence joins TRBV19 and TRBJ2-1, with a weak D call TRBD1 (5 bases). This CDR3 is built from 14 residues. V was cut by 2 bases and J by 5 bases, with 10 bases left in between. The germline CDR1 and CDR2 sequences are LNHDA and SQIVND (reference sequence). CDR3 sequence reads: CASSIPSGNNEQFF. The CDR3 DNA reads TGTGCCAGTAGTATACCCTCAGGGAACAATGAGCAGTTCTTC.

This sequence joins TRBV5-1 and TRBJ2-4; 11 bases are shared with TRBD2. Trimming took 3 bases from V and 9 from J; bases not matched to a gene: 26. CDR1 is SGHRS and CDR2 is YFSETQ in the germline V gene. The CDR3 is 21 residues long. CDR3 residues: CASSSSLIGPGLAGKISIQYF. The CDR3 bases are TGCGCCAGCAGCTCCTCCCTGATCGGACCTGGACTAGCGGGTAAAATATCCATTCAGTACTTC.

The sample holds one count of this clone. The rearrangement links TRBV2 to TRBJ2-3, with 13 nucleotides matching TRBD2. Germline CDR1 is SNHLY and CDR2 is FYNNEI. The CDR3 runs 17 residues. J gave up 6 bases and V 1 base, and 7 bases lay outside the gene matches. The CDR3 DNA is TGTGCCAGCAGTGAAGGGGCACTAGCGGGAGGGCGGGATACGCAGTATTTT. As protein: CASSEGALAGGRDTQYF.

The chain has TRBV5-4 and TRBJ2-3, with 13 nucleotides matching TRBD2. This CDR3 spans 15 amino acids. From germline, CDR1 is SGHNT and CDR2 YYREEE (reference sequence). V trimming: 5 bases; J trimming: 5 bases; junction bases outside the gene matches: 5. The CDR3 bases are TGTGCCAGCAGTTCGACTAGCGGGGGGAAAGATACGCAGTATTTT. Protein: CASSSTSGGKDTQYF.